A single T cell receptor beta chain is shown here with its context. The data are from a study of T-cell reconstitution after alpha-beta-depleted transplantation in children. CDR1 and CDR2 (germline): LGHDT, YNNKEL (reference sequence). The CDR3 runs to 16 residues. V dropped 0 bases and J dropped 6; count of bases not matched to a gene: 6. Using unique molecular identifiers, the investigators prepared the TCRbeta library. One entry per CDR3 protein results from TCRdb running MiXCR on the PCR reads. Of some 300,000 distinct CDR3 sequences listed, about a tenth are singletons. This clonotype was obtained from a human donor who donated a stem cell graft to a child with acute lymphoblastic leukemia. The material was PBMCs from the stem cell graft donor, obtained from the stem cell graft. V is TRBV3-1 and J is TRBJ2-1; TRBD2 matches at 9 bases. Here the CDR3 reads CASSQDLQLAGNEQFF. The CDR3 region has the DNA TGTGCCAGCAGCCAAGATTTGCAACTAGCGGGCAATGAGCAGTTCTTC.